This TCR beta chain was identified during a study of blood T cell repertoires in COVID-19. Overall study: Specimens from acute and convalescent COVID-19 originated in the United States, Italy and Spain. The cDNA or gDNA used as material had been derived from T cells, B-cell-depleted T cells, or PBMCs.

Seattle's cohort entered during active infection and was followed longitudinally. Germline-derived CDR1 and CDR2 are SEHNR and FQNEAQ (reference sequence). V gave up 2 bases and J gave up 2 bases, with 15 bases separating them. The CDR3 is 16 residues long. Methods used by the authors: Reference gene primer amplification in the assay estimated nucleated cell counts. TCRdb keeps only in-frame clones here, not all; method: immunoSEQ multiplex PCR. That table supplies the V and J calls and clone size; D and trimming were determined from the DNA. Among roughly 150,000 clones listed, 85% to 90% were seen once.

The chain uses TRBV7-9 and TRBJ1-2, with D maybe TRBD1 (5 bases). Sample: peripheral blood. The TCR sequence derives from a woman older than 75 with COVID-19, enrolled during active disease. The CDR3 bases are TGTGCCAGCAGCTTATCAACAGGCGTCAGGAACTATGGCTACACCTTC. Translated, it gives CASSLSTGVRNYGYTF. The complete variable domain, with remaining parts taken from reference TRBV7-9 and TRBJ1-2, reads DTGVSQNPRHKITKRGQNVTFRCDPISEHNRLYWYRQTLGQGPEFLTYFQNEAQLEKSRLLSDRFSAERPKGSFSTLEIQRTEQGDSAMYLCASSLSTGVRNYGYTFGSGTRLTVV.